These T cell receptor beta chains were read from a single sample in a study of shared clonotypes between healthy human individuals. Sequenced by immunoSEQ multiplex PCR; TCRdb stores in-frame clones only, minus some. The sample has about 2.3 million clones, 85% to 95% seen once. Input material: naive CD4+ T cells from PBMCs. All receptors derive from a young man in good health. Some clones in this sample may be carry-over from other donors' samples. CDR3s include the opening cysteine and the closing phenylalanine or tryptophan. Each record gives: CDR3 length, D gene, clone size, J gene, V gene, CDR3 DNA, CDR3 protein. The D gene is left open where the match is weak. The size of a clone is reported for some rows only, either as once, few or many, or as a class for expanded clones.

cdr3_length: 15
d_call: -
clone_size: -
j_call: TRBJ2-1
v_call: TRBV14
cdr3_nt: TGTGCCAGCAGCCACCTCCAGGGCCGCGTAAATGAGCAGTTCTTC
cdr3_aa: CASSHLQGRVNEQFF

cdr3_length: 14
d_call: -
clone_size: -
j_call: TRBJ1-2
v_call: TRBV28
cdr3_nt: TGTGCCAGCAGTCCCCGTACAGGGTTTAATGGCTACACCTTC
cdr3_aa: CASSPRTGFNGYTF

cdr3_length: 14
d_call: -
clone_size: -
j_call: TRBJ2-7
v_call: TRBV14
cdr3_nt: TGTGCCAGCAGCCAAGATGTGGAGTTCTACGAGCAGTACTTC
cdr3_aa: CASSQDVEFYEQYF

cdr3_length: 15
d_call: TRBD1
clone_size: once
j_call: TRBJ1-5
v_call: TRBV19
cdr3_nt: TGTGCCAGTAGTATAGATGCCAGGGGGGATCAGCCCCAGCATTTT
cdr3_aa: CASSIDARGDQPQHF

cdr3_length: 15
d_call: -
clone_size: -
j_call: TRBJ1-2
v_call: TRBV27
cdr3_nt: TGTGCCAGCAGTGCCACCCCTCGACGGAACTATGGCTACACCTTC
cdr3_aa: CASSATPRRNYGYTF

cdr3_length: 15
d_call: -
clone_size: -
j_call: TRBJ1-1
v_call: TRBV10-3
cdr3_nt: TGTGCCATCAGTGAGGAGGACAGATCGAACACTGAAGCTTTCTTT
cdr3_aa: CAISEEDRSNTEAFF

cdr3_length: 12
d_call: TRBD2
clone_size: -
j_call: TRBJ2-7
v_call: TRBV29-1
cdr3_nt: TGCAGCGTTCGGCGGGAGGCATACGAGCAGTACTTC
cdr3_aa: CSVRREAYEQYF

cdr3_length: 16
d_call: TRBD1
clone_size: once
j_call: TRBJ1-2
v_call: TRBV6-6
cdr3_nt: TGTGCCAGCAGCTACAGACAGGGAGACGTTCGGTATGGCTACACCTTC
cdr3_aa: CASSYRQGDVRYGYTF

cdr3_length: 16
d_call: -
clone_size: -
j_call: TRBJ1-4
v_call: TRBV7-2
cdr3_nt: TGTGCCAGCAGCTTAGCGAGGGGGGGCAGGGATGAAAAACTGTTTTTT
cdr3_aa: CASSLARGGRDEKLFF

cdr3_length: 14
d_call: -
clone_size: -
j_call: TRBJ2-5
v_call: TRBV9
cdr3_nt: TGTGCCAGCAGCGTAGCGCCCCAGGAAGAGACCCAGTACTTC
cdr3_aa: CASSVAPQEETQYF

cdr3_length: 15
d_call: -
clone_size: -
j_call: TRBJ2-7
v_call: TRBV21-1
cdr3_nt: TGTGCCAGCAGCCCCAGTCGGGACAGTTCCTACGAGCAGTACTTC
cdr3_aa: CASSPSRDSSYEQYF

cdr3_length: 12
d_call: -
clone_size: -
j_call: TRBJ2-1
v_call: TRBV2
cdr3_nt: TGTGCCAGCAGTGGTACAGGAATTGAGCAGTTCTTC
cdr3_aa: CASSGTGIEQFF

cdr3_length: 16
d_call: TRBD2
clone_size: -
j_call: TRBJ2-1
v_call: TRBV5-4
cdr3_nt: TGTGCCAGCAGCGGAATAGCGGGAGGGACCTACAATGAGCAGTTCTTC
cdr3_aa: CASSGIAGGTYNEQFF

cdr3_length: 15
d_call: -
clone_size: -
j_call: TRBJ1-1
v_call: TRBV5-1
cdr3_nt: TGCGCCAGCAGCTTGGTCGGGACACGAGGCTCTGAAGCTTTCTTT
cdr3_aa: CASSLVGTRGSEAFF